This passage covers 26 T cell receptor beta chains from one sample sequenced in a study of OX40 agonist ivuxolimab in advanced cancers. Only in-frame clones appear in the TCRdb table, and some are missing; sequencing was by immunoSEQ multiplex PCR. Of about 81,000 clones listed, more than 85% are singletons. The material was CD4+ or CD8+ T cells sorted from blood, obtained in a trial of the OX40 agonist ivuxolimab. All receptors come from an adult with an advanced solid tumor such as melanoma, head and neck, liver or kidney cancer.

The CDR3 loop is CASSPGVREQYF. The CDR3 DNA follows: TGTGCCAGCAGTCCAGGGGTTCGGGAGCAGTACTTC. The chain recombines TRBV11-1 with TRBJ2-7, with D maybe TRBD1 (6 bases). Trimming shortened V by 6 bases and J by 7 bases, and 13 bases separated the two germline ends. CDR1 is SGHAT and CDR2 is FQDESV in the germline V gene (reference sequence). The CDR3 is made up of 12 amino acids.

This chain links TRBV9 with TRBJ1-5; unclear D gene. The CDR3 is 14 amino acids. Germline lookup yields CDR1 SGDLS and CDR2 YYNGEE. Trimming cost V 3 bases and J 8 bases, with 15 bases left between them. CDR3 in amino acids: CASSASWVREPQHF. The CDR3 region has the DNA TGTGCCAGCAGCGCCAGTTGGGTCCGGGAGCCCCAGCATTTT.

The rearrangement uses TRBV19 and TRBJ1-1; D is undetermined. Trimming shortened V by 2 bases and J by 4 bases, and 8 bases separated the two germline ends. The length of the CDR3 is 13 residues. CDR1 is LNHDA, CDR2 SQIVND, per germline (reference sequence). The DNA for the CDR3 is TGTGCCAGTAGTATAAGTCTGGGCACTGAAGCTTTCTTT. Amino acids: CASSISLGTEAFF.

V and J are TRBV4-1 and TRBJ1-5; a possible D gene is TRBD1 (5 bases). The CDR3 contains 16 residues. The V end was cut by 4 bases, the J end by 5 bases, with 18 bases between. Germline V gene lookup returns CDR1 MGHRA and CDR2 YSYEKL. CDR3 loop: CASSRLSGGVDQPQHF. CDR3 in DNA: TGCGCCAGCAGCCGGCTGAGCGGGGGAGTGGATCAGCCCCAGCATTTT.

This rearrangement joins TRBV9 to TRBJ2-1; perhaps TRBD2 as D (5 bases). CDR3 size: 15 residues. The V gene lost 0 bases and the J gene lost 4 bases, with 11 bases spanning the gap. Germline V CDR1 and CDR2: SGDLS, YYNGEE. The CDR3 sequence is CASSVVGGQYNEQFF. The CDR3 nucleotides are TGTGCCAGCAGCGTAGTTGGCGGGCAGTACAATGAGCAGTTCTTC.

The J gene is TRBJ2-2, the V gene TRBV10-1; D not certain. Germline assignment: CDR1 WNHNN and CDR2 SYGVQD (reference sequence). The CDR3 has 13 residues. The germline V and J ends were trimmed by 2 bases and 7 bases, with 8 bases remaining between them. The CDR3 spells CASSERSVGELFF. The CDR3 region has the DNA TGCGCCAGCAGTGAGAGGTCGGTCGGGGAGCTGTTTTTT.

This chain links TRBV7-3 with TRBJ2-2; D is unresolved. The CDR3 has 16 amino acids. V was cut by 2 bases and J by 2 bases, with 12 bases left in between. In germline, CDR1 is SGHTA, CDR2 FQGTGA. The CDR3 is CASSLGAALNTGELFF. CDR3 sequence (DNA): TGTGCCAGCAGCTTAGGCGCGGCGTTAAACACCGGGGAGCTGTTTTTT.

This rearrangement joins TRBV6-6 to TRBJ1-2; D might be TRBD1 (5 bases). Trimming took 7 bases from V and 6 from J, leaving 12 bases between them. Germline CDR1 is MNHNY and CDR2 is SVGAGI (reference sequence). This CDR3 is built from 12 residues. CDR3 loop: CASTQMGDGYTF. In DNA, the CDR3 is TGTGCCAGCACCCAAATGGGGGATGGCTACACCTTC.

The rearrangement joins TRBV5-1 to TRBJ2-7; D is uncertain. Germline V gene lookup returns CDR1 SGHRS and CDR2 YFSETQ. The germline V and J ends were trimmed by 4 bases and 3 bases, with 11 bases remaining between them. The CDR3 has 13 residues. This CDR3 reads CASSPGQSYEQYF. The CDR3 nucleotides read TGCGCCAGCAGCCCGGGCCAGAGCTACGAGCAGTACTTC.

This clone has only a few counts. The CDR3 DNA reads TGTGCCATCAAGACGGGAAACCAGCCCCAGCATTTT. Translated, it gives CAIKTGNQPQHF. The chain links TRBV10-3 to TRBJ1-5; D unclear. Germline V gene data show CDR1 as ENHRY and CDR2 as SYGVKD. Trimming cost V 7 bases and J 7 bases, with 11 bases left between them. This CDR3 spans 12 amino acids.

The chain has TRBV7-9 and TRBJ1-2; 10 nucleotides align to TRBD1. Germline assignment: CDR1 SEHNR and CDR2 FQNEAQ (reference sequence). Trimming at V came to 5 bases and at J to 5 bases, leaving 5 bases not matched to a gene. The CDR3 covers 14 residues. CDR3 nucleotide sequence: TGTGCCAGCAGCATTCCGGGACAGGGGTATGGCTACACCTTC. Its protein is CASSIPGQGYGYTF. Based on the CDR3 plus reference TRBV7-9 and TRBJ1-2, the full variable domain is DTGVSQNPRHKITKRGQNVTFRCDPISEHNRLYWYRQTLGQGPEFLTYFQNEAQLEKSRLLSDRFSAERPKGSFSTLEIQRTEQGDSAMYLCASSIPGQGYGYTFGSGTRLTVV.

A remark on this clone: A read error may account for a junction end that differs from germline. The rearrangement links TRBV19 to TRBJ2-3; TRBD2 matches at 8 bases. The CDR3 has 15 amino acids. The germline gives CDR1 LNHDA, CDR2 SQIVND (reference sequence). The CDR3 DNA sequence: TGTGCCAGTAGTTCCACGGGAGGGCCTGCAGATACGCAATATTTT. As protein: CASSSTGGPADTQYF.

The chain uses TRBV5-4 and TRBJ2-3, with 12 positions matching TRBD2. The germline V gene has CDR1 SGHNT and CDR2 YYREEE (reference sequence). CDR3 length: 16 amino acids. The ends lost 3 bases at V and 4 bases at J; junction bases unmatched: 6. CDR3 in DNA: TGTGCCAGCAGCTGGATCCTAGCGGGGGGGGCAGATACGCAGTATTTT. It encodes CASSWILAGGADTQYF. Drawing the rest from reference TRBV5-4 and TRBJ2-3, the complete variable domain is ETGVTQSPTHLIKTRGQQVTLRCSSQSGHNTVSWYQQALGQGPQFIFQYYREEENGRGNFPPRFSGLQFPNYSSELNVNALELDDSALYLCASSWILAGGADTQYFGPGTRLTVL.

In DNA, the CDR3 is TGTGCCAGCAGCTATTCCCTAGGGGGGCTTAGCGGTGGCTACACCTTC. It translates to CASSYSLGGLSGGYTF. The V and J genes are TRBV7-9 and TRBJ1-2; the D gene is possibly TRBD1 (6 bases). Germline V gene lookup returns CDR1 SEHNR and CDR2 FQNEAQ (reference sequence). Between the trimmed V and J ends, which lost 4 bases and 7 bases, there was a span of 22 bases. CDR3 length equals 16 residues.

This rearrangement joins TRBV18 to TRBJ1-2; unclear D gene. V was pared by 1 base and J by 0 bases, with 12 bases between. The CDR3 sequence is 16 residues long. CDR1 and CDR2 from the germline V gene are KGHSH and LQKENI. The CDR3 region has the DNA TGTGCCAGCTCACCACAGGTCTCACCTCCTAACTATGGCTACACCTTC. Translating it yields CASSPQVSPPNYGYTF. The full variable domain, rest sourced from reference TRBV18 and TRBJ1-2, is NAGVMQNPRHLVRRRGQEARLRCSPMKGHSHVYWYRQLPEEGLKFMVYLQKENIIDESGMPKERFSAEFPKEGPSILRIQQVVRGDSAAYFCASSPQVSPPNYGYTFGSGTRLTVV.

V is TRBV10-3 and J is TRBJ1-2; no definite D call. Trimming took off 6 bases at V and 1 base at J, with 12 bases between the two ends. CDR1 and CDR2 (germline): ENHRY, SYGVKD. The CDR3 is 14 residues long. The DNA for the CDR3 is TGTGCCATCAGATCAGGCGATGATAACTATGGCTACACCTTC. This translates into CAIRSGDDNYGYTF.

This chain connects TRBV11-2 to TRBJ2-7; possibly TRBD2 for D (5 bases). From germline, CDR1 is SGHAT and CDR2 FQNNGV. The CDR3 extends over 11 amino acids. The V gene lost 7 bases and the J gene lost 4 bases, with 8 bases spanning the gap. DNA for the CDR3: TGTGCCAGCATCGGAGGTTACGAGCAGTACTTC. Translation: CASIGGYEQYF.

The chain combines TRBV10-1 with TRBJ2-5; no clear D gene. Germline CDR1 and CDR2: WNHNN and SYGVQD (reference sequence). The CDR3 is 13 residues long. Trimming cost V 2 bases and J 8 bases, with 12 bases left between them. The CDR3, as DNA: TGCGCCAGCAGTGAGGGGTTAAGTGGAACCCAGTACTTC. Its translation is CASSEGLSGTQYF.

The chain combines TRBV9 with TRBJ2-7; no clear D. The CDR3 totals 14 residues. Trimming stripped 1 base from V and 2 bases from J, with 10 bases between. Germline loops: CDR1 SGDLS, CDR2 YYNGEE. The CDR3 region is CASSVLVNAYEQYF. DNA for the CDR3: TGTGCCAGCAGCGTACTCGTAAACGCCTACGAGCAGTACTTC.

This chain connects TRBV19 to TRBJ1-4; 8 bases are shared with TRBD1. The germline V gene has CDR1 LNHDA and CDR2 SQIVND (reference sequence). The CDR3 runs 15 residues. The V gene end was trimmed by 3 bases and the J gene end by 7 bases; junction bases not matched to a gene: 7. CDR3: CASSIPGGWGEKLFF. The CDR3 DNA follows: TGTGCCAGTAGTATCCCAGGGGGCTGGGGTGAAAAACTGTTTTTT.

The V gene is TRBV11-2, the J gene TRBJ2-3; the match to TRBD1 covers 7 bases. The CDR3 runs to 16 residues. The germline CDR1 and CDR2 sequences are SGHAT and FQNNGV. J was trimmed by 2 bases and V by 0 bases; bases with no gene match: 5. Written as DNA, the CDR3 is TGTGCCAGCAGCTTAGATTGGGACAGAAACACAGATACGCAGTATTTT. It encodes CASSLDWDRNTDTQYF.

The chain recombines TRBV11-2 with TRBJ2-7, with TRBD2 matching over 7 bases. The CDR3 runs to 16 residues. With 4 bases clipped from V and 4 bases from J, the junction kept 13 bases outside the gene matches. CDR1 is SGHAT, CDR2 FQNNGV, per germline. This chain's CDR3 is CASSYAGVGESYEQYF. CDR3 coding DNA: TGTGCCAGCAGCTATGCGGGGGTGGGGGAGTCTTACGAGCAGTACTTC.

V gene TRBV29-1 combines with J gene TRBJ2-7; D tentatively fits TRBD1 or TRBD2 (5 bases each). The CDR3 contains 14 residues. Germline V gene sequence: CDR1 SQVTM, CDR2 ANQGSEA. V lost 4 bases to trimming and J lost 2 bases, with 15 bases between them. DNA for the CDR3: TGCAGCGTTGGGGGTGGGACGGACCCCTACGAGCAGTACTTC. Protein: CSVGGGTDPYEQYF.

The chain is built from TRBV4-3 and TRBJ2-7, with D possibly being TRBD1 (6 bases). In germline, CDR1 is LGHNA, CDR2 YSLEER. V lost 0 bases and J 4 bases, leaving 16 bases between the germline ends. The CDR3 extends over 16 amino acids. DNA of the CDR3: TGCGCCAGCAGCCAAGAAAGGCTCCCTCAGGGGTACGAGCAGTACTTC. It codes for CASSQERLPQGYEQYF.

As DNA, the CDR3 is TGTGCCAGCAGTTTATCACTAGCAGGGACCTACGAGCAGTACTTC. Its translation is CASSLSLAGTYEQYF. The J gene is TRBJ2-7, the V gene TRBV6-5; maybe TRBD2 (6 bases). The CDR3 totals 15 residues. In germline, CDR1 is MNHEY, CDR2 SVGAGI. Trimming left V 4 bases short and J 2 bases short, with 15 bases between.

CDR3 DNA sequence: TGTGCCAGCAGTTTAGTGCAGGGGGCGGATGGCTACACCTTC. Its translation is CASSLVQGADGYTF. The chain uses TRBV6-5 and TRBJ1-2; the match to TRBD1 covers 8 bases. The V gene end was trimmed by 4 bases and the J gene end by 6 bases; junction bases not matched to a gene: 7. The CDR3 is made up of 14 amino acids. Germline CDR1 is MNHEY and CDR2 is SVGAGI.